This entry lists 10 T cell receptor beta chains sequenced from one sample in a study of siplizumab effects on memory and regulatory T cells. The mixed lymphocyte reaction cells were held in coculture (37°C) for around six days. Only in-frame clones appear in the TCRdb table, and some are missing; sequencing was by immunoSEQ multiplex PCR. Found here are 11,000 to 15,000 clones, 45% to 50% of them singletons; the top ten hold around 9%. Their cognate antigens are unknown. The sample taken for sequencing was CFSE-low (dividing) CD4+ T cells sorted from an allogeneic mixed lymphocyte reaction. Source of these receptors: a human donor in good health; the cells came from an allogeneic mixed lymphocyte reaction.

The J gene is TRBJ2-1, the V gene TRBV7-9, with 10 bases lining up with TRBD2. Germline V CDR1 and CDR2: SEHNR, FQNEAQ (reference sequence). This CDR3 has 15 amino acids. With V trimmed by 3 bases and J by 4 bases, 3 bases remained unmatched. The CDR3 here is CASSLGAGGYNEQFF. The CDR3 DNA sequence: TGTGCCAGCAGCTTGGGAGCGGGGGGGTACAATGAGCAGTTCTTC. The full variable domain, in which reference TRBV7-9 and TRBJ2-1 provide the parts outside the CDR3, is DTGVSQNPRHKITKRGQNVTFRCDPISEHNRLYWYRQTLGQGPEFLTYFQNEAQLEKSRLLSDRFSAERPKGSFSTLEIQRTEQGDSAMYLCASSLGAGGYNEQFFGPGTRLTVL.

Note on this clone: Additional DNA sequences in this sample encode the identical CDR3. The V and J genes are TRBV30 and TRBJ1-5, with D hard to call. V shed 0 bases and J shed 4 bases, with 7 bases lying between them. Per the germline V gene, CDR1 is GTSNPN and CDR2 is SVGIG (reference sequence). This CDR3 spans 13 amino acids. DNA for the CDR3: TGTGCCTGGAGTGTACGAGGGAATCAGCCCCAGCATTTT. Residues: CAWSVRGNQPQHF. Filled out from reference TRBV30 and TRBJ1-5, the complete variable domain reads SQTIHQWPATLVQPVGSPLSLECTVEGTSNPNLYWYRQAAGRGLQLLFYSVGIGQISSEVPQNLSASRPQDRQFILSSKKLLLSDSGFYLCAWSVRGNQPQHFGDGTRLSIL.

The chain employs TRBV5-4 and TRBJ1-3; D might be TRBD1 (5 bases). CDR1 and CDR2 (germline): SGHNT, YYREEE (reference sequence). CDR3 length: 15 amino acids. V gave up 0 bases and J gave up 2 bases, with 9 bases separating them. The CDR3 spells CASSLGGRAGNTIYF. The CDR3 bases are TGTGCCAGCAGCTTGGGGGGCAGGGCTGGAAACACCATATATTTT.

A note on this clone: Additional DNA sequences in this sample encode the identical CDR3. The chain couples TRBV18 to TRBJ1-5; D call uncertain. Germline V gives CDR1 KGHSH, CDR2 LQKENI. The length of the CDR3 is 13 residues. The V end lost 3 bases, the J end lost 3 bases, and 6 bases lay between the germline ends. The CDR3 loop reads CASSPSLNQPQHF. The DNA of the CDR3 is TGTGCCAGCTCACCTTCGCTCAATCAGCCCCAGCATTTT. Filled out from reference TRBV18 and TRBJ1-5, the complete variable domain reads NAGVMQNPRHLVRRRGQEARLRCSPMKGHSHVYWYRQLPEEGLKFMVYLQKENIIDESGMPKERFSAEFPKEGPSILRIQQVVRGDSAAYFCASSPSLNQPQHFGDGTRLSIL.

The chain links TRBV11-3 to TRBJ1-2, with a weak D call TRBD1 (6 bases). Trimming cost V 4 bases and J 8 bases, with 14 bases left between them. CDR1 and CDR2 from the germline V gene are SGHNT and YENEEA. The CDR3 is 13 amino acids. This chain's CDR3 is CASSSSGGLGYTF. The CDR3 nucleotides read TGTGCCAGCAGCTCATCCGGGGGCTTAGGCTACACCTTC.

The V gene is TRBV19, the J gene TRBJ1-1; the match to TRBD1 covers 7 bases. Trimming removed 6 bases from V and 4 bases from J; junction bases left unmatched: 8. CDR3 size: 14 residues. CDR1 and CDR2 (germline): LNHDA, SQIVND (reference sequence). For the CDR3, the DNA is TGTGCCAGTAGGGGGACAGCCTGGAGCACTGAAGCTTTCTTT. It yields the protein CASRGTAWSTEAFF.

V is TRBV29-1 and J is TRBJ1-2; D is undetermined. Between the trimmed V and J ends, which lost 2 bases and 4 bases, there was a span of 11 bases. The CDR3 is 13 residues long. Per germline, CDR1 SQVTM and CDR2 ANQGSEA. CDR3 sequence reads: CSVEPVQIYGYTF. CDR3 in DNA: TGCAGCGTTGAACCGGTACAGATCTATGGCTACACCTTC.

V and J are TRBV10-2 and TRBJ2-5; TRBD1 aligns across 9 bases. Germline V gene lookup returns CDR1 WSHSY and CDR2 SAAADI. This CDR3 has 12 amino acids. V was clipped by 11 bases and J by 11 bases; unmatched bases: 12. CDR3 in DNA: TGCGCCTGCGGGACAGGGTTTGGAGAGCAGTACTTC. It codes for CACGTGFGEQYF.

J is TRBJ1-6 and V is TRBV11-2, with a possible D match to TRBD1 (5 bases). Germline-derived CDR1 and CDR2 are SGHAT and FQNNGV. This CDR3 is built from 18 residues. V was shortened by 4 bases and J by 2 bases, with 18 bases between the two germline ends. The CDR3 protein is CASSSGLRQQAYNSPLHF. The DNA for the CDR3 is TGTGCCAGCAGCTCGGGGCTTAGACAACAGGCCTATAATTCACCCCTCCACTTT.

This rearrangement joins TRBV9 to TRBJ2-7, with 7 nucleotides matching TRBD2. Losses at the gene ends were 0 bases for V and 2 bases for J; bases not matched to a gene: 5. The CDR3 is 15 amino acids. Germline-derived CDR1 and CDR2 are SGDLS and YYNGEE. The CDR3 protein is CASSVGFGRTYEQYF. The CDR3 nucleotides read TGTGCCAGCAGCGTAGGTTTCGGGAGGACCTACGAGCAGTACTTC.